Sequencing of this T cell receptor (beta chain) was carried out in a study of cytotoxic CD8 clonotypes in ibrutinib-treated CLL. The protocol was immunoSEQ multiplex PCR, while the TCRdb copy is restricted to in-frame clones and leaves out a portion. Among roughly 97,000 clones listed, around 73% were seen once. This CDR3 has 13 residues. The V end was cut by 1 base, the J end by 4 bases, with 7 bases between. Germline V CDR1 and CDR2: SGHTA, FQGNSA. The origin of this receptor is a human donor with chronic lymphocytic leukemia. The J gene is TRBJ1-1, the V gene TRBV7-2, with no clear D. Material: PBMCs, obtained after 12 months of ibrutinib treatment. CDR3 DNA sequence: TGTGCCAGCAGCTTAGGCCCAAGCACTGAAGCTTTCTTT. It encodes CASSLGPSTEAFF.